The 2 T cell receptor beta chains below come from one sample, sequenced in a study of liver allograft versus peripheral blood T cells. In the study overall: Transplanted-liver T cell receptor repertoires were compared with recipients' peripheral blood repertoires.

From the reads, TCRdb called clonotypes with MiXCR, one entry per CDR3 protein. The sample has approximately 9,000 distinct CDR3 sequences, approximately 15% seen once; the top ten hold under 3%. Receptors were obtained from a human patient who had a liver transplant. Part of the T cells may come from the graft donor.

Within the sample, this clonotype is medium-sized. The chain joins TRBV10-3 to TRBJ1-2; D remains ambiguous. Germline V gene sequence: CDR1 ENHRY, CDR2 SYGVKD. Trimming removed 3 bases at V and 8 bases at J, with 16 bases between. The CDR3 extends over 14 amino acids. In DNA, the CDR3 is TGTGCCATCAGTGACTCCCGGGAGGATAGGGGCTACACCTTC. Translating gives CAISDSREDRGYTF.

The rearrangement joins TRBV28 to TRBJ2-1; TRBD2 agrees at 16 bases. The germline V gene encodes CDR1 MDHEN and CDR2 SYDVKM. The J segment lost 0 bases and the V segment lost 3 bases, leaving 5 bases of the junction unmatched. The CDR3 is made up of 19 amino acids. DNA for the CDR3: TGTGCCAGCAGTTTGACGGGACTAGCGGGAGGGAGCTCCTACAATGAGCAGTTCTTC. Its protein product is CASSLTGLAGGSSYNEQFF.